The TCR beta chain described here comes from a study of beta chain features in type 1 diabetes. CD45RO/CCR7/CD25/CD127/CD95/CD27 separated CD4+ naive, central memory, regulatory and stem cell-like memory cells by sorting. Reverse transcription of all isolated RNA meant that expressed TCRB transcripts were sequenced. Clones were read by immunoSEQ multiplex PCR, and TCRdb kept only the in-frame ones, dropping some. There are hundreds of thousands of clones in the sample; about 14% occur only once, and approximately 0.042% lies in the top ten. The CDR3 runs 17 residues. Germline V gives CDR1 SSHAT, CDR2 FNYEAQ (reference sequence). General study results and limits: In comparison with healthy donors, patients had naive, central memory and Treg TCRB repertoires that appeared more similar. When Type 1 diabetes patients were examined, their TCRB CDR3s proved moderately but significantly shorter in all four CD4+ subsets.

In regard to this clone: Its antigen is unknown. An end of the junction does not agree with germline; a read error may underlie this.

Source material: naive CD4+ T cells from blood. The TCR originated in a man in his late teens or twenties with type 1 diabetes. The J gene is TRBJ2-2, the V gene TRBV7-7; D uncertain. The CDR3 is CASSLGPRSGNTGELFF. The CDR3 coding sequence is TGTGCTAGCAGCTTGGGCCCGCGAAGTGGGAACACCGGGGAGCTGTTTTTT.